This record looks at one TCR beta chain sequence and its context. These data are taken from a study of blood T cell repertoires in COVID-19. Study information: COVID-19 samples collected from the United States, Italy and Spain covered acute and convalescent phases. Nucleic acid was either cDNA or gDNA, and it came from T cells, B-cell-depleted T cells, or PBMCs.

Authors' processing steps: Reference gene primers were amplified, and this amplification served to estimate nucleated cell counts. Profiling relied on immunoSEQ multiplex PCR, and the TCRdb table lists in-frame clones only, not all of them. V and J calls and clone size are given by that table; D and trimming were obtained from the DNA. The table includes 140,000 to 150,000 clones, 84% detected once. The V and J ends lost 3 bases and 2 bases, in that order; junction bases with no gene match: 10. The CDR3 runs to 17 residues. The germline V gene has CDR1 SGDLS and CDR2 YYNGEE. The clonotype was recovered from a human donor in a cohort sampled during active COVID-19. The material sequenced was peripheral blood. The chain joins TRBV9 to TRBJ2-3; 9 bases map to TRBD2. The CDR3 bases are TGTGCCAGCAGCGGCACCCCCCGACTAGCGGACACAGATACGCAGTATTTT. This gives the protein CASSGTPRLADTDTQYF.